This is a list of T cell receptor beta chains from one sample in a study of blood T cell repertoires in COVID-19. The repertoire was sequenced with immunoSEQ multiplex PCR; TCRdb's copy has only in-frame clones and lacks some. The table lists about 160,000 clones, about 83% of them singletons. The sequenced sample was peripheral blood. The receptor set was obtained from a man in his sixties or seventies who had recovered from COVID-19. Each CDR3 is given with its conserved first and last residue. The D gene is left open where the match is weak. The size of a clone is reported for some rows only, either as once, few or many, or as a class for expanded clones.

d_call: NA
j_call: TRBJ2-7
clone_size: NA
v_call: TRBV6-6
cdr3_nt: TGTGCCAGCAGTTACCGGCGTGGCGGGGGCAACGAGCAGTACTTC
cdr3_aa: CASSYRRGGGNEQYF

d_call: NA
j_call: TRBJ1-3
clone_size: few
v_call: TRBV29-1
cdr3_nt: TGCAGCGTTGAAGCCCGAACAGGAAACACCATATATTTT
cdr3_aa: CSVEARTGNTIYF

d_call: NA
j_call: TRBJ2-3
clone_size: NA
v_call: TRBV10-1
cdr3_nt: TGCGCCAGCAGCTTGAGCACAGATACGCAGTATTTT
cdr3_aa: CASSLSTDTQYF

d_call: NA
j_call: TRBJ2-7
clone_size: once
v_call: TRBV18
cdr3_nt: TGTGCCAGCTCACCCAACGGGGAGCCCTACGAGCAGTACTTC
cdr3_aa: CASSPNGEPYEQYF

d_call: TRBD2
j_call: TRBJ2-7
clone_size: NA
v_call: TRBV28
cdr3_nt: TGTGCCAGCAGTTTATTGGGGACTAGCGGGAGCTCCTACGAGCAGTACTTC
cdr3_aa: CASSLLGTSGSSYEQYF

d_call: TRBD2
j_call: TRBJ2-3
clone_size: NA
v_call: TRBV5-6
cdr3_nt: TGTGCCAGCAGCACGGGACTAGCGGGGGGGGCCGATACGCAGTATTTT
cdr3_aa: CASSTGLAGGADTQYF

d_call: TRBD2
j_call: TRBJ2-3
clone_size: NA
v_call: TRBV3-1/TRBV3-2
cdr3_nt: TGTGCCAGCAGCCAGGGGACTAGCGGGGGCACAGATACGCAGTATTTT
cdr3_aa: CASSQGTSGGTDTQYF

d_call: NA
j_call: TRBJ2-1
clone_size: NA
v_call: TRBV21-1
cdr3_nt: TGTGCCAGCGGCCCCTCGGGATCCTACTCCTACAATGAGCAGTTCTTC
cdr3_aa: CASGPSGSYSYNEQFF

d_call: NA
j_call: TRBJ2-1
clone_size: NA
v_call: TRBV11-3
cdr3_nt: TGTGCCAGCAGCTCCGAGGGCGGGCCATCCTCCTACAATGAGCAGTTCTTC
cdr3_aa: CASSSEGGPSSYNEQFF

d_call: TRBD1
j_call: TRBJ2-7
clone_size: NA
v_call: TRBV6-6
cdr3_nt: TGTGCCAGCAGTAGGGACAGCCTCTACGAGCAGTACTTC
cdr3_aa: CASSRDSLYEQYF

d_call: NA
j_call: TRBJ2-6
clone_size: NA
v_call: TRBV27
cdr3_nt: TGTGCCAGCAGTTCTATCTCTGGGGCCAACGTCCTGACTTTC
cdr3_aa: CASSSISGANVLTF

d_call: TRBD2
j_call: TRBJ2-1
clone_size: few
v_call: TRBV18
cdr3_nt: TGTGCCAGCTCACCACCGGGACTAGCGGGGTATGAGCAGTTCTTC
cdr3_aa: CASSPPGLAGYEQFF

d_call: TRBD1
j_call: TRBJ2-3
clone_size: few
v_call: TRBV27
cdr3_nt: TGTGCCAGCGGAACTGGGACAGCAGATACGCAGTATTTT
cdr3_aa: CASGTGTADTQYF

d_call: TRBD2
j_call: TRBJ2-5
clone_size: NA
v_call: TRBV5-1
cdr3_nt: TGCGCCAGCAGCTTGGCCGGGACTAGTGAAGAGACCCAGTACTTC
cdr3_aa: CASSLAGTSEETQYF

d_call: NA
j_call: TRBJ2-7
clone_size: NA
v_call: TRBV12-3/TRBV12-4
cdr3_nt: TGTGCCAGCAGTTTCGGGGAACGCTACGAGCAGTACTTC
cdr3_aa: CASSFGERYEQYF

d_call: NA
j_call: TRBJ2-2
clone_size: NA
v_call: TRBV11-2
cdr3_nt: TGTGCCAGCAGCCCCCAGTACACCGGGGAGCTGTTTTTT
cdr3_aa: CASSPQYTGELFF

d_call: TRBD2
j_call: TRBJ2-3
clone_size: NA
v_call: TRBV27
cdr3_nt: TGTGCCAGCACCCGGGTAGCGGGAGACACAGATACGCAGTATTTT
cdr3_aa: CASTRVAGDTDTQYF

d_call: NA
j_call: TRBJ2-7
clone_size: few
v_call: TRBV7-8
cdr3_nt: TGTGCCAGCAGCTTATTGATTAGCGGAGCCTACGAGCAGTACTTC
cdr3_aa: CASSLLISGAYEQYF

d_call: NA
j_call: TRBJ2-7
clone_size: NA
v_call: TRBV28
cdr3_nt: TGTGCCAGCAGTTTGGGTCGACTCTACGAGCAGTACTTC
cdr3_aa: CASSLGRLYEQYF

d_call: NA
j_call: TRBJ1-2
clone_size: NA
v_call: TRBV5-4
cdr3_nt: TGTGCCAGCAGCCGTCAGGATGACTATGGCTACACCTTC
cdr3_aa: CASSRQDDYGYTF

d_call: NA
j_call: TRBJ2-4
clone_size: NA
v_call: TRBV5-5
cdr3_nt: TGTGCCAGCAGCTTGGGGGCAGTACGTCCGTACTTC
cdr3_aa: CASSLGAVRPYF

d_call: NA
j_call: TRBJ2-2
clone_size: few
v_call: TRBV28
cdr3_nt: TGTGCCAGCAGTCACATGACTAGCACCGGGGAGCTGTTTTTT
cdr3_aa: CASSHMTSTGELFF

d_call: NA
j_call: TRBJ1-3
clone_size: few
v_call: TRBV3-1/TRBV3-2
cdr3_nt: TGTGCCAGCAGGTTAACAGGAAGAAACACCATATATTTT
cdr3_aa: CASRLTGRNTIYF

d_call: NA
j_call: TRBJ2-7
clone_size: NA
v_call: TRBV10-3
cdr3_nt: TGTGCCATCAGAGGAGGGGAGGCTCGGTACGAGCAGTACTTC
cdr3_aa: CAIRGGEARYEQYF

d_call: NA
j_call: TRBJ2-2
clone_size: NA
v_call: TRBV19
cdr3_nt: TGTGCCAGTACCGCAACAGGGTTGAGCGGGGAGCTGTTTTTT
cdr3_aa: CASTATGLSGELFF

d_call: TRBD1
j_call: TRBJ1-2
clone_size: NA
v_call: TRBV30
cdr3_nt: TGTGCCTACTCAAGACAGGGAACCTACACCTTC
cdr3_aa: CAYSRQGTYTF

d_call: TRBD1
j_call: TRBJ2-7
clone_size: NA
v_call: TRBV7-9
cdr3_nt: TGTGCCAGCAGCTACCCCGGGACAGGGAGGTACGAGCAGTACTTC
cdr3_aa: CASSYPGTGRYEQYF

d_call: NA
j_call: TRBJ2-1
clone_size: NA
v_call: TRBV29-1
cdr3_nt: TGCAGCGTTGCGCTCCAAAGGTGGCTTACTTCCCCGTCGGGCTACAATGAGCAGTTCTTC
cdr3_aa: CSVALQRWLTSPSGYNEQFF

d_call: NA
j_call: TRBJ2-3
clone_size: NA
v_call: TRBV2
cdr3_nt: TGTGCCAGCATGACCGGGACTGACCGTGGAGATACGCAGTATTTT
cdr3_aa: CASMTGTDRGDTQYF

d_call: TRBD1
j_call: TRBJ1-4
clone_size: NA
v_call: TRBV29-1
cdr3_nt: TGCAGCGTCGGGGACAGTGTAAACGAAAAACTGTTTTTT
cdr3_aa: CSVGDSVNEKLFF

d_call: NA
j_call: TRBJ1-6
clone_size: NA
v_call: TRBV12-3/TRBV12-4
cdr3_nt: TGTGCCAGCAGTTTGCAGGGCTCTTCACCCCTCCACTTT
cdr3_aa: CASSLQGSSPLHF

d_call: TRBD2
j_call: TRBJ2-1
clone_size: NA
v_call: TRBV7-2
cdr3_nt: TGTGCCAGCAGGGGGTCCGGGACTACCTCCTACAATGAGCAGTTCTTC
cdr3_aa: CASRGSGTTSYNEQFF

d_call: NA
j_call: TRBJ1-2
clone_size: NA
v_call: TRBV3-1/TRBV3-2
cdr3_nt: TGTGCCAGCAGTTCTCGGGGCTATGGCTACACCTTC
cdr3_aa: CASSSRGYGYTF

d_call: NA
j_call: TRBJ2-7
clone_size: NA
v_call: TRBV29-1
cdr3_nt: TGCAGCGTTGAAATAGGGCCCCCGGGGAGCGAGCAGTACTTC
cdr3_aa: CSVEIGPPGSEQYF

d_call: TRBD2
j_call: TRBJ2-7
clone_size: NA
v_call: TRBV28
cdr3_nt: TGTGCCAGCAGTTTACCACCGGGACTAGCGAACCACAACGACTACGAGCAGTACTTC
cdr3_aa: CASSLPPGLANHNDYEQYF

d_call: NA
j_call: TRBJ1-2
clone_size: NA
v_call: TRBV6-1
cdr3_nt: TGTGCCAGCAGTGACGCTTACCGGGACACGTTCAACTATGGCTACACCTTC
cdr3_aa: CASSDAYRDTFNYGYTF

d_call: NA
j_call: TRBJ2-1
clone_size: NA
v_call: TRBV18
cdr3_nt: TGTGCCAGCTCACCACGAGGGCTTACCTACAATGAGCAGTTCTTC
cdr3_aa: CASSPRGLTYNEQFF

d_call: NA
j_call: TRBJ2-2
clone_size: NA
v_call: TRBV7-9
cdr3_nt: TGTGCCAGCAGCTTAACAGGGAATGCCGGGGAGCTGTTTTTT
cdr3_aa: CASSLTGNAGELFF

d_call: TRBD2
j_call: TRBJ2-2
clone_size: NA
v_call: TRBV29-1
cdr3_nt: TGCAGCGTCTACGAGCCCGGGACTACGAATACCGGGGAGCTGTTTTTT
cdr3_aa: CSVYEPGTTNTGELFF

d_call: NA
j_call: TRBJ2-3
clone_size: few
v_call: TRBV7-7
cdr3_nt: TGTGCTAGCAGCTTAGGACCAGGATTTGGGGATACGCAGTATTTT
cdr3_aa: CASSLGPGFGDTQYF

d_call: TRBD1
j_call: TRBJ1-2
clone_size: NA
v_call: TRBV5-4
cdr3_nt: TGTGCCAGCAGCAGAAGGGGACAGGGGGCGCAGGCGTATGGCTACACCTTC
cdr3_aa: CASSRRGQGAQAYGYTF

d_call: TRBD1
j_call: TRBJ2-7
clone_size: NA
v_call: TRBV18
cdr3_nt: TGTGCCAGCTCCCCCAGGACAGGGATATCCTGGGAGCAGTACTTC
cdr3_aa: CASSPRTGISWEQYF

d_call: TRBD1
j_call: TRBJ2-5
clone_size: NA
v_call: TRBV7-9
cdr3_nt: TGTGCCAGCAGCCCAAGGACAGGTCAAGAGACCCAGTACTTC
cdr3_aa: CASSPRTGQETQYF

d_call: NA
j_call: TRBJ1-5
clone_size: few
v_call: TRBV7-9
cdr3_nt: TGTGCCAGCAGCCCTGCTCTAGCTCAGCCCCAGCATTTT
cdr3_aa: CASSPALAQPQHF

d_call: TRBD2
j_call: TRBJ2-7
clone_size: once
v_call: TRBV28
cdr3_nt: TGTGCCAGCAGTTCCCCGACTAGCGGGAGACGTTCTCAGTACTTC
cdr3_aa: CASSSPTSGRRSQYF

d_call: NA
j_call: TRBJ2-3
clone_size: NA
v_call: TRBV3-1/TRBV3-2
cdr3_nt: TGTGCCAGCAGTCGACTAAGCACAGATACGCAGTATTTT
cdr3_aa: CASSRLSTDTQYF

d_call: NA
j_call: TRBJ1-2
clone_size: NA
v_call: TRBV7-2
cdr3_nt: TGTGCCAGCAGCTCGGACAGCTATGGCTACACCTTC
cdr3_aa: CASSSDSYGYTF

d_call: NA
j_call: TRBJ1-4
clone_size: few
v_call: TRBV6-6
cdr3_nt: TGTGCCAGCAGTTACGGCAGGGCTGAAAAACTGTTTTTT
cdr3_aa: CASSYGRAEKLFF

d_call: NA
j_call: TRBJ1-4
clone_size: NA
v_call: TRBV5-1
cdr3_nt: TGCGCCAGCAGCCAGGGGAATAATGAAAAACTGTTTTTT
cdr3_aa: CASSQGNNEKLFF

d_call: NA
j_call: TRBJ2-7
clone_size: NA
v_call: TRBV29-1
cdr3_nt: TGCAGCGTTGGGGGGGAAAGCGAGCAGTACTTC
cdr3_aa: CSVGGESEQYF

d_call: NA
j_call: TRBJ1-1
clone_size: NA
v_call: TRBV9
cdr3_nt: TGTGCCAGCAGCGGTAGCTTTAACACTGAAGCTTTCTTT
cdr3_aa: CASSGSFNTEAFF

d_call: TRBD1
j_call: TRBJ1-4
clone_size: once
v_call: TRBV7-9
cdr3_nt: TGTGCCAGCAGCTTATTCCCGGGACAGGGCGGCACTAATGAAAAACTGTTTTTT
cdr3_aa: CASSLFPGQGGTNEKLFF

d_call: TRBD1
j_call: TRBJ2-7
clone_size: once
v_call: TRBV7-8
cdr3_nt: TGTGCCAGCAGCGTTAGGACAGGGTCCTCCTACGAGCAGTACTTC
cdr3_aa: CASSVRTGSSYEQYF

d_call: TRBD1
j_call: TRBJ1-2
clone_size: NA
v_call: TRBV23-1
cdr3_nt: TGCGCCAGCAGTCAGGACAGGTGGAGCTATGGCTACACCTTC
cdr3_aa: CASSQDRWSYGYTF

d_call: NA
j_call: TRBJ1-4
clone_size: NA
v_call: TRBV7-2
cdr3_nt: TGTGCCAGCAGCTTCCAGGGAAGAACTAATGAAAAACTGTTTTTT
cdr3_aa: CASSFQGRTNEKLFF

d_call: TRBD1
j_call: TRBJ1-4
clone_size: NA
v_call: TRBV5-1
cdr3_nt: TGCGCCAGCAGCTTTACAGGGGGTTATGAAAAACTGTTTTTT
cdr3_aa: CASSFTGGYEKLFF

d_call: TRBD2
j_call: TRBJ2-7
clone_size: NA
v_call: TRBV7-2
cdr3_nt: TGTGCCAGCAGCACCCGACTAGCGTGGAGATACGAGCAGTACTTC
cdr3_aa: CASSTRLAWRYEQYF

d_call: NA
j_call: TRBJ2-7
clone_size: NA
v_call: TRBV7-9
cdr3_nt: TGTGCCAGCAGCGGCACCGGGACACACGAGCAGTACTTC
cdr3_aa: CASSGTGTHEQYF

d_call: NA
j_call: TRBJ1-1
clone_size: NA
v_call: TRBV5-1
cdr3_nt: TGCGCCAGCAGCTTGGTCAGTGACACTGAAGCTTTCTTT
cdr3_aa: CASSLVSDTEAFF

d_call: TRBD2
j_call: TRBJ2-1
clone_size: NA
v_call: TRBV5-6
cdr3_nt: TGTGCCAGCACCCGAAAAGGCCGGCTAGCGGGGTACAATGAGCAGTTCTTC
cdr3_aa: CASTRKGRLAGYNEQFF